Below, one T cell receptor (beta chain) is given with its context. The CDR3 sequence is 16 residues long. This sample was included in a study of control samples from healthy donors and cancer patients. Data came from immunoSEQ multiplex PCR; TCRdb stores just in-frame clones and leaves some out. The data hold 100,000 to 150,000 clones, with roughly 84% observed a single time. The sequenced sample consisted of blood. This receptor was taken from a man between 40 and 49 years old in good health. The chain links TRBV21-1 to TRBJ1-1; the table's D call of TRBD1 was not tested on the DNA. TRBV21-1 is a listed pseudogene. CDR3 bases: TGTGCCAGCAGCAAAGTTCGGACAGGGGGGATCACTGAAGCTTTCTTT. Protein: CASSKVRTGGITEAFF.